A single sample gave rise to the 5 T cell receptor beta chains below, sequenced in a study of blood T cell repertoires in COVID-19. The assay was immunoSEQ multiplex PCR, and TCRdb's table has in-frame clones only and misses some. This table has about 100,000 clones, less than 85% appearing once. Sequencing was done on a sample of peripheral blood. The receptor source for this set is a woman older than 75 with active or convalescent COVID-19.

The rearrangement uses TRBV13 and TRBJ1-5; 7 nucleotides align to TRBD1. Trimming removed 6 bases from V and 5 bases from J; junction bases left unmatched: 10. The germline CDR1 and CDR2 sequences are PRHDT and FYEKMQ (reference sequence). This CDR3 has 15 residues. The CDR3 loop is CASSSTGVLYQPQHF. CDR3 coding DNA: TGTGCCAGCAGTTCTACAGGGGTCTTGTATCAGCCCCAGCATTTT.

This clone was found once. This chain connects TRBV18 to TRBJ2-7; 12 bases fit TRBD1. CDR1 and CDR2 from the germline V gene are KGHSH and LQKENI. The CDR3 length is 15 residues. V was pared by 4 bases and J by 4 bases, with 5 bases of the junction left unmatched. CDR3 region: CASSQPGQGAYEQYF. The CDR3 nucleotides read TGTGCCAGCTCACAGCCGGGACAGGGGGCTTACGAGCAGTACTTC.

This chain uses TRBV13 with TRBJ2-7; D is uncertain. V dropped 3 bases and J dropped 1 base, with 10 bases sitting between them. From germline, CDR1 is PRHDT and CDR2 FYEKMQ (reference sequence). This CDR3 is built from 14 residues. The CDR3 protein is CASSLAYVSYEQYF. In DNA, the CDR3 is TGTGCCAGCAGCTTGGCTTATGTTTCCTACGAGCAGTACTTC. Full variable domain (missing parts from reference TRBV13 and TRBJ2-7): AAGVIQSPRHLIKEKRETATLKCYPIPRHDTVYWYQQGPGQDPQFLISFYEKMQSDKGSIPDRFSAQQFSDYHSELNMSSLELGDSALYFCASSLAYVSYEQYFGPGTRLTVT.

This chain links TRBV6-5 with TRBJ2-4, with TRBD1 as a possible D gene (6 bases). V was cut by 6 bases and J by 0 bases, with 12 bases left in between. The CDR3 consists of 15 residues. CDR1 is MNHEY, CDR2 SVGAGI, per germline. CDR3 residues: CASRKTGLAKNIQYF. CDR3 nucleotides: TGTGCCAGCAGGAAGACAGGACTAGCCAAAAACATTCAGTACTTC.

Here the CDR3 reads CASSLSYGNTIYF. CDR3 bases: TGTGCCAGCAGCTTATCCTATGGAAACACCATATATTTT. V and J are TRBV7-8 and TRBJ1-3, with no clear D. The CDR3 has 13 residues. V lost 2 bases to trimming and J lost 3 bases, with 5 bases between them. The germline gives CDR1 SGHVS, CDR2 FQNEAQ. The full variable domain, with the rest looked up from reference TRBV7-8 and TRBJ1-3, is GAGVSQSPRYKVAKRGQDVALRCDPISGHVSLFWYQQALGQGPEFLTYFQNEAQLDKSGLPSDRFFAERPEGSVSTLKIQRTQQEDSAVYLCASSLSYGNTIYFGEGSWLTVV.